This TCR beta chain derives from a study of shared clonotypes between healthy human individuals. Several immunoSEQ plates held equal portions of the genomic DNA taken from each subset. With ten immunoSEQ deep assay plates, unsorted PBMC DNA underwent sequencing. Produced via immunoSEQ multiplex PCR; TCRdb's table is partial and in-frame only. The data show 400,000 to 600,000 clones, with 60% to 80% seen just once and roughly an eighth held by the top ten. Deletions cut 6 bases from V and 5 bases from J, with 8 bases between. This CDR3 region has 12 residues. The germline gives CDR1 KGHSH, CDR2 LQKENI.

Sequenced material: PBMCs. V gene TRBV18 combines with J gene TRBJ1-5; D not certain. The source of this sequence is a woman aged 40 to 49 in good health. Some clones in this sample may be carry-over from other donors' samples. CDR3 DNA sequence: TGTGCCAGCTCTCTGGACGATCAGCCCCAGCATTTT. It is translated as CASSLDDQPQHF.